This entry features one T cell receptor beta chain sequence. The data are from a study of T cell changes during pregnancy in multiple sclerosis. Per germline, CDR1 SGHTA and CDR2 FQGTGA. CDR3 size: 13 residues. V gave up 5 bases and J gave up 0 bases, with 6 bases separating them. Clones were read by immunoSEQ multiplex PCR, and TCRdb kept only the in-frame ones, dropping some. The sample consists of about 40,000 clones, roughly 90% of them appearing once. This chain links TRBV7-3 with TRBJ2-3; D remains ambiguous. This sequence was found in a female donor with multiple sclerosis, enrolled in a pregnancy study. Sequenced input: PBMCs (not recorded whether the cells were cultured). CDR3 sequence reads: CASSRFSTDTQYF. The CDR3 DNA reads as TGTGCCAGCAGCCGGTTTAGCACAGATACGCAGTATTTT.